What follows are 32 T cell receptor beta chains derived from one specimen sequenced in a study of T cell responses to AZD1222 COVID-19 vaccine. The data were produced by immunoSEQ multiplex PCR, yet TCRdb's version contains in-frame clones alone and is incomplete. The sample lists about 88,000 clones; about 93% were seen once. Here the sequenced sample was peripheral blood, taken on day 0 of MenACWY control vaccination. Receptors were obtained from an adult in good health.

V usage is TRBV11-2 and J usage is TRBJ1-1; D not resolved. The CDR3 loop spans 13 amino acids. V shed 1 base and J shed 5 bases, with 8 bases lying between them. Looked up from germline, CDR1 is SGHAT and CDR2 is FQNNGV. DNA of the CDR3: TGTGCCAGCAGCTTAGCCTACGGGACTGAAGCTTTCTTT. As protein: CASSLAYGTEAFF.

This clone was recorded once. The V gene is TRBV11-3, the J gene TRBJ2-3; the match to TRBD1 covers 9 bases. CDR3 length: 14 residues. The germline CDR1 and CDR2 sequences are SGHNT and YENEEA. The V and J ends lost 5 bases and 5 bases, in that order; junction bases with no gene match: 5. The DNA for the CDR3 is TGTGCCAGCAGCAAACAGGGGGCCCGAGATACGCAGTATTTT. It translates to CASSKQGARDTQYF.

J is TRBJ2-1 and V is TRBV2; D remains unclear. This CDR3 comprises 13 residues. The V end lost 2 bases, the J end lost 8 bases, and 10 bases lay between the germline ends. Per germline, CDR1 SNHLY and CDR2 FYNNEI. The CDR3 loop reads CASSELRIHEQFF. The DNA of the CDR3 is TGTGCCAGCAGTGAACTGAGAATCCATGAGCAGTTCTTC.

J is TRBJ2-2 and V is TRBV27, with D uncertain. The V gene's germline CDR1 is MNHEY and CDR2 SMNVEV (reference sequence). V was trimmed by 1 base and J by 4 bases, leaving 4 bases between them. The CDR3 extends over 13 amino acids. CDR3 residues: CASSLWGTGELFF. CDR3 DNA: TGTGCCAGCAGTTTATGGGGCACCGGGGAGCTGTTTTTT.

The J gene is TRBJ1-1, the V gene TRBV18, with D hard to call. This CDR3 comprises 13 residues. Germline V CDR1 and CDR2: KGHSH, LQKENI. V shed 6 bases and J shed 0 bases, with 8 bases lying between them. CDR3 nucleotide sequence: TGTGCCAGCTCGCGGGGAGTGAACACTGAAGCTTTCTTT. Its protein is CASSRGVNTEAFF.

The CDR3 coding sequence is TGTGCCAGCAGCCAAGATGTCTGGGGGGGCCGGAGCAATCAGCCCCAGCATTTT. Its protein product is CASSQDVWGGRSNQPQHF. The chain links TRBV3-1 (or the pseudogene TRBV3-2) to TRBJ1-5; possibly TRBD1 for D (6 bases). The V end lost 0 bases, the J end lost 1 base, and 16 bases lay between the germline ends. The CDR3 spans 18 residues. The germline V gene encodes CDR1 LGHDT and CDR2 YNNKEL (reference sequence).

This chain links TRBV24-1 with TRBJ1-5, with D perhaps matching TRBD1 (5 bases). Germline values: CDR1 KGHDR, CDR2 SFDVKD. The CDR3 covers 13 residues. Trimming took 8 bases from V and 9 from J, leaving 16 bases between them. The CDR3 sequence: CATTGTWTSPQHF. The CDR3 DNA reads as TGTGCCACCACTGGGACCTGGACTTCGCCCCAGCATTTT.

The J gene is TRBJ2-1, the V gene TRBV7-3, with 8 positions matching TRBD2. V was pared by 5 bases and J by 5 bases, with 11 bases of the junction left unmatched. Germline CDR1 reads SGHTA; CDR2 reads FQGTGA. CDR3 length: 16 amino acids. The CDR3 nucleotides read TGTGCCAGCAGCCCCGGGAGGGTCGAGAATAACAATGAGCAGTTCTTC. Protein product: CASSPGRVENNNEQFF.

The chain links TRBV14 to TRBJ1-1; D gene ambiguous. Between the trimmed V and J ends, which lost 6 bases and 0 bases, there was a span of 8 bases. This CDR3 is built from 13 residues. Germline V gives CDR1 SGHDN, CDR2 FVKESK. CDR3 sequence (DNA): TGTGCCAGCAGACAGTTCATGAACACTGAAGCTTTCTTT. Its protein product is CASRQFMNTEAFF.

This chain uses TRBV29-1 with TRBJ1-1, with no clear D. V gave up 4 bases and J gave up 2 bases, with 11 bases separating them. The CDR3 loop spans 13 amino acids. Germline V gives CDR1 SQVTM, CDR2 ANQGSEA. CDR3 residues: CSVAVQYNTEAFF. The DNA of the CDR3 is TGCAGCGTTGCCGTCCAATATAACACTGAAGCTTTCTTT.

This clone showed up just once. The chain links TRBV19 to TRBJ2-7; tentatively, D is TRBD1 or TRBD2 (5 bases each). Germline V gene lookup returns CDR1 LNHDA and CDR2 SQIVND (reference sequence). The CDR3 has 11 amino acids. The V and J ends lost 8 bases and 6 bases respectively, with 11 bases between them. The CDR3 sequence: CASGGHGEQYF. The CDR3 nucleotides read TGTGCCAGTGGAGGACACGGCGAGCAGTACTTC.

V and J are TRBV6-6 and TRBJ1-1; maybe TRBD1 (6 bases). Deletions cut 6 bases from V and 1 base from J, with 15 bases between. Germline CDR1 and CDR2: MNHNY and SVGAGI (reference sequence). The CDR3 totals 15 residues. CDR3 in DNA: TGTGCCAGCAGGACGAACAGGGCCCAGAACACTGAAGCTTTCTTT. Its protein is CASRTNRAQNTEAFF.

The chain's CDR3 is CASSLFTTAEGQYF. The CDR3 DNA is TGTGCCAGCAGTTTATTTACGACGGCGGAAGGACAGTATTTT. The chain couples TRBV27 to TRBJ2-3; D is unclear. The V gene lost 1 base and the J gene lost 12 bases, with 17 bases spanning the gap. Germline V gene data show CDR1 as MNHEY and CDR2 as SMNVEV (reference sequence). The CDR3 has 14 amino acids.

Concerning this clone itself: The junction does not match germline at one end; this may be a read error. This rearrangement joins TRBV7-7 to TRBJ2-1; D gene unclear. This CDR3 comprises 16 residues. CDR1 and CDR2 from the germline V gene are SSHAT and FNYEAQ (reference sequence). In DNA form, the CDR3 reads TGTGCTAGCAGCTTAGAGGCATTTAGCTCCTACAATGAGCAGTTCTTC. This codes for CASSLEAFSSYNEQFF. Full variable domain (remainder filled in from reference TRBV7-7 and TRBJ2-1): GAGVSQSPRYKVTKRGQDVTLRCDPISSHATLYWYQQALGQGPEFLTYFNYEAQPDKSGLPSDRFSAERPEGSISTLTIQRTEQRDSAMYRCASSLEAFSSYNEQFFGPGTRLTVL.

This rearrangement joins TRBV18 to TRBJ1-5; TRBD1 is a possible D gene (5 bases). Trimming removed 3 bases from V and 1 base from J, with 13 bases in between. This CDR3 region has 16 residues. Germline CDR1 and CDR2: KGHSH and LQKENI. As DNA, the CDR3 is TGTGCCAGCTCACCCAGCATTGACAGAAGCAATCAGCCCCAGCATTTT. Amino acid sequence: CASSPSIDRSNQPQHF.

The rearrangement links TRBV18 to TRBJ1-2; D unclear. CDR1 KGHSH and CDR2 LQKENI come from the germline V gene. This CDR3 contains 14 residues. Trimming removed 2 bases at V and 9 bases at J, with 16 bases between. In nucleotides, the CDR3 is TGTGCCAGCTCACCAGGTGCGACATCCGATAGCTACACCTTC. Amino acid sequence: CASSPGATSDSYTF.

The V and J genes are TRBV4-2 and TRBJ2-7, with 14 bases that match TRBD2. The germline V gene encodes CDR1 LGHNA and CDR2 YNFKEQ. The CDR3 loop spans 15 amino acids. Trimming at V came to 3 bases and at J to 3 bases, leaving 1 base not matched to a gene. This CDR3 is CASSHGTSGSYEQYF. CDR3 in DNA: TGTGCCAGCAGCCACGGGACTAGCGGGAGCTACGAGCAGTACTTC.

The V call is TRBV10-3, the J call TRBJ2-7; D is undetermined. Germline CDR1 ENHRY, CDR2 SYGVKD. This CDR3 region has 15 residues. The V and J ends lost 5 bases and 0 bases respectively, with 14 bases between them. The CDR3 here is CAISSPTASSYEQYF. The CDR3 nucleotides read TGTGCCATCAGTTCCCCGACGGCTAGCTCCTACGAGCAGTACTTC.

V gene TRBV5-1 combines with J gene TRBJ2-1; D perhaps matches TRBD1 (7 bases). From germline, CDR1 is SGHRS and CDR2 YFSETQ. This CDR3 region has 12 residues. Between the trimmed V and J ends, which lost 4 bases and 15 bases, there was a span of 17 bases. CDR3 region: CASSTGGGWGFF. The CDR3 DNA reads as TGCGCCAGCAGCACCGGAGGGGGCTGGGGGTTCTTC.

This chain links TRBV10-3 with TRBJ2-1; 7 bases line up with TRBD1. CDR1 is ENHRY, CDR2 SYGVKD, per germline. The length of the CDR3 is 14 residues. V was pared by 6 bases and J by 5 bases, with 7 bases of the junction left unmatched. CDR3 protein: CAISPQGFDNEQFF. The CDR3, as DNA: TGTGCCATCAGCCCACAGGGGTTCGACAATGAGCAGTTCTTC.

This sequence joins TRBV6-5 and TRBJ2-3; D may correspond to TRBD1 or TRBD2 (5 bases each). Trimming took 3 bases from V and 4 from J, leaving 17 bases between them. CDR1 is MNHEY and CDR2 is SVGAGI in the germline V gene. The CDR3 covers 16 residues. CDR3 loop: CASSYRDRSVSDTQYF. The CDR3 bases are TGTGCCAGCAGTTATAGGGACCGGTCGGTCTCAGATACGCAGTATTTT.

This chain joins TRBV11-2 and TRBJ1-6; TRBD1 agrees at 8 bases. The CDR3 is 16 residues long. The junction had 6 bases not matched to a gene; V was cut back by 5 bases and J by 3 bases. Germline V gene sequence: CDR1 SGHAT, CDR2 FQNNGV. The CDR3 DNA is TGTGCCAGCAGCAATCAGGGACAGGTCTATAATTCACCCCTCCACTTT. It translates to CASSNQGQVYNSPLHF.

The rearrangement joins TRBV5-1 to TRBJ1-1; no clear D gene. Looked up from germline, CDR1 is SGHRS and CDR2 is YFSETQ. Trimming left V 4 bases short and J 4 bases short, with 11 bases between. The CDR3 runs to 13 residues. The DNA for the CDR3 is TGCGCCAGCAGCCCCTTTTCGGGCACTGAAGCTTTCTTT. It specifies CASSPFSGTEAFF.

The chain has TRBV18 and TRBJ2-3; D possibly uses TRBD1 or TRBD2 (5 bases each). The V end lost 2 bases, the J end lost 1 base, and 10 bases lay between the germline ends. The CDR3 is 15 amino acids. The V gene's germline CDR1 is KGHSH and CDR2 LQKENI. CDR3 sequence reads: CASSPGGIGTDTQYF. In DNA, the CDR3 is TGTGCCAGCTCACCAGGGGGAATCGGCACAGATACGCAGTATTTT.

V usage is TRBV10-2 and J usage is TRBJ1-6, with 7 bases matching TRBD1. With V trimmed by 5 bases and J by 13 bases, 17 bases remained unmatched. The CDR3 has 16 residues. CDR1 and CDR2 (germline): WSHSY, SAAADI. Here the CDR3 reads CASSQWGTAEGGPLHF. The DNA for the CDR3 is TGCGCCAGCAGTCAATGGGGGACAGCCGAGGGGGGCCCCCTCCACTTT.

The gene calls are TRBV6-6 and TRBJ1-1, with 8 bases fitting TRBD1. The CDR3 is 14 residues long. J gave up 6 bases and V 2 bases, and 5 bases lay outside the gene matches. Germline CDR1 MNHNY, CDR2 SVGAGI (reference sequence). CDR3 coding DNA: TGTGCCAGCAGTTACCCAGGGGGCATCTCTGAAGCTTTCTTT. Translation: CASSYPGGISEAFF.

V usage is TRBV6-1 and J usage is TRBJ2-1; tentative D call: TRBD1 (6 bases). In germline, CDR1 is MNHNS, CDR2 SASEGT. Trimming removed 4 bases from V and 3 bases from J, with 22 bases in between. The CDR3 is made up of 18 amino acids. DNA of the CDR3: TGTGCCAGCAGTGGGATCTCACCTCCAGGGGTAGACTACAATGAGCAGTTCTTC. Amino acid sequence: CASSGISPPGVDYNEQFF.

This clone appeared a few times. CDR3 sequence: CASSVDKDTQYF. CDR3 in DNA: TGTGCCAGCAGCGTAGACAAAGATACGCAGTATTTT. The chain uses TRBV9 and TRBJ2-3; D is unresolved. This CDR3 comprises 12 residues. Germline CDR1 SGDLS, CDR2 YYNGEE. Trimming left V 0 bases short and J 5 bases short, with 4 bases between.

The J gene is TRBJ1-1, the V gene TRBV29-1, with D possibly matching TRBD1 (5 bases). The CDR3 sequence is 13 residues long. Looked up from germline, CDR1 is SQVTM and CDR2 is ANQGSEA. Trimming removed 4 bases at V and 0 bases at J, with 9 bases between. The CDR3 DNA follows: TGCAGCGTTGTGAGGGGATTGAACACTGAAGCTTTCTTT. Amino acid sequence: CSVVRGLNTEAFF.

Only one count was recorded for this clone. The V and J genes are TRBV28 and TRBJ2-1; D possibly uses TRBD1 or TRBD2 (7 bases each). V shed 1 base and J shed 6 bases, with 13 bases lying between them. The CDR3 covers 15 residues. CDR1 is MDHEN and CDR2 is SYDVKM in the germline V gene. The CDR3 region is CASSLSQGGVNEQFF. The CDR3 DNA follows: TGTGCCAGCAGTTTATCCCAGGGGGGGGTCAATGAGCAGTTCTTC.

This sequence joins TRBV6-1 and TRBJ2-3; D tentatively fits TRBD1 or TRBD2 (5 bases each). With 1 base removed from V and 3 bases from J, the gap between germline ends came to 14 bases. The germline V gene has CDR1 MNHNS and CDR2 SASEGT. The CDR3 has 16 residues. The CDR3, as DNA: TGTGCCAGCAGTGAAGTGGGGGTAGGGAGTACAGATACGCAGTATTTT. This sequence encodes CASSEVGVGSTDTQYF.

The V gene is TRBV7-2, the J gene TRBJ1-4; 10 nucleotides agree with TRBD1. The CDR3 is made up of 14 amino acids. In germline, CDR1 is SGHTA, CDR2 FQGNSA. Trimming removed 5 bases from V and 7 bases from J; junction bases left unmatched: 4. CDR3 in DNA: TGTGCCAGCAGCACCCGGGACAGGGGTGAAAAACTGTTTTTT. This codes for CASSTRDRGEKLFF.